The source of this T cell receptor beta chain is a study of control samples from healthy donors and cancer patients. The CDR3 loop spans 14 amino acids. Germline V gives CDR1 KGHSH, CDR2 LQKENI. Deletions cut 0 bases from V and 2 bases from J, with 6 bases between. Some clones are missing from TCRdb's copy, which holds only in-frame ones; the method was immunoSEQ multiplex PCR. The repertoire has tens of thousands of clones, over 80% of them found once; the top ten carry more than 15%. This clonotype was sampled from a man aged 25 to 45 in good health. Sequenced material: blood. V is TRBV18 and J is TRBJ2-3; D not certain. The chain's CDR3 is CASSPPVNTDTQYF. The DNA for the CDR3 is TGTGCCAGCTCACCACCGGTAAACACAGATACGCAGTATTTT. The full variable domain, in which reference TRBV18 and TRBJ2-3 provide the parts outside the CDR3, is NAGVMQNPRHLVRRRGQEARLRCSPMKGHSHVYWYRQLPEEGLKFMVYLQKENIIDESGMPKERFSAEFPKEGPSILRIQQVVRGDSAAYFCASSPPVNTDTQYFGPGTRLTVL.